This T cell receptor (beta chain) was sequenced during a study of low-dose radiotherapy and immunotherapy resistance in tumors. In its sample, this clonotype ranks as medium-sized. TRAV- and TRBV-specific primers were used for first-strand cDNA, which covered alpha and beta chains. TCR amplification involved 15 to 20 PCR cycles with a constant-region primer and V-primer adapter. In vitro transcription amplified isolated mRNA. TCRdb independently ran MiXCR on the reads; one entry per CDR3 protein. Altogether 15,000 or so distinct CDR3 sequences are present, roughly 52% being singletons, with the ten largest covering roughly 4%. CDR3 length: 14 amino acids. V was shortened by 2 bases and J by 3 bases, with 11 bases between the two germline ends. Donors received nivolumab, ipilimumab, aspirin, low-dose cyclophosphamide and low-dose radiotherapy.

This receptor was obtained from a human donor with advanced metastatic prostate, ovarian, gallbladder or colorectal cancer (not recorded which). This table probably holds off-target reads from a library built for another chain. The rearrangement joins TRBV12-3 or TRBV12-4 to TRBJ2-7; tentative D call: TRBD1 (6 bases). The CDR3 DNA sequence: TGTGCCAGCAGTTTAAGGGACAAAAGCTACGAGCAGTACTTC. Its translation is CASSLRDKSYEQYF.